This T cell receptor beta chain was sequenced for a study of spatial heterogeneity in lung cancer. This clonotype was counted at least ten times. TCRdb reprocessed the 5' RACE reads via MiXCR and lists one record per CDR3 protein. The sample consists of about 23,000 distinct CDR3 sequences, 4.7% of them appearing once. Described time point: sample taken at primary tumor resection. Whole RNA obtained from tumor, nontumor lung or frozen PBMC underwent sequencing without sorting. The junction had 6 bases not matched to a gene; V was cut back by 4 bases and J by 4 bases. The CDR3 sequence is 13 residues long. Germline V gives CDR1 SQVTM, CDR2 ANQGSEA.

The chain carries TRBV29-1 and TRBJ1-1; 7 bases agree with TRBD1. The sample was PBMCs, taken at surgery. This TCR derives from a male donor with early-stage non-small cell lung cancer. In nucleotides, the CDR3 is TGCAGCGTTGCCGAGACAGGGTCCACTGAAGCTTTCTTT. Encoded protein: CSVAETGSTEAFF.